This TCR beta chain was profiled in a study of technical replicates of blood from a handful of donors. The V and J ends lost 9 bases and 3 bases respectively, with 18 bases between them. The CDR3 runs to 14 residues. Germline V gives CDR1 MNHEY, CDR2 SVGAGI. Profiling relied on immunoSEQ multiplex PCR, and the TCRdb table lists in-frame clones only, not all of them. In the table there are about 59,000 clones, 93% of which are singletons. Material: PBMCs. This chain uses TRBV6-5 with TRBJ2-7; TRBD2 might be the D (6 bases). This clonotype originated in a human donor in good health. Some clones in this sample may be carry-over from other donors' samples. This CDR3 is CASNKGSGGYEQYF. In DNA, the CDR3 is TGTGCCAGTAACAAAGGTAGCGGAGGCTACGAGCAGTACTTC.